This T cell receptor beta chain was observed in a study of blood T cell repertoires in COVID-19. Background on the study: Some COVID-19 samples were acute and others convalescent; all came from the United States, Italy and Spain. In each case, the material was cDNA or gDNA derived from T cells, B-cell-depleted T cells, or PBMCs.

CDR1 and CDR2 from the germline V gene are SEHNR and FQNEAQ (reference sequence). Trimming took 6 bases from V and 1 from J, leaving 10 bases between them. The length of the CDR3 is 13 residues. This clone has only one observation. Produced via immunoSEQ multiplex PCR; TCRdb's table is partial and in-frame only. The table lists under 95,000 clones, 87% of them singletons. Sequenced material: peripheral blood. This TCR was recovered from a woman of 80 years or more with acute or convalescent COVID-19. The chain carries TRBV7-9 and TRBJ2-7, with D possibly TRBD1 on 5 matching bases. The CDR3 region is CASSQTDSYEQYF. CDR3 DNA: TGTGCCAGCAGTCAGACAGATTCCTACGAGCAGTACTTC.